This record looks at one TCR beta chain sequence and its context. This clone's antigen is unknown. No clone much larger than this one lies a single base away; base qualities are absent. This entry belongs to a study of T cells in localized non-small cell lung cancer (TCRdb year 2020). Regarding the complete study: The study analyzed T cell repertoires of about 230 early-stage NSCLC patients, comparing tumors and uninvolved tumor-adjacent lungs. The cohort consisted of a few hundred treatment-naive NSCLC patients whose localized lung tumors had been resected. A mean age of roughly 66 years was recorded for the NSCLC patients, of whom around 140 were male and 100 to 110 were female.

TCR beta CDR3 regions were sequenced from DNA using the immunoSEQ Assay. As for the authors' bioinformatics: To compute T cell density, TCR beta template counts were normalized to usable DNA, which was estimated by amplifying housekeeping genes. Richness was estimated with the preseqR package, extrapolating to 400,000 templates for PBMC samples and 120,000 templates for tissue samples. Clonality was defined as one minus Pielou's evenness. Differential abundance testing on productive amino-acid clonotypes, with a minimum total count of 5 and an alpha of 0.1, was used to identify tissue-enriched TCRs. The Jaccard Index and the Morisita Overlap Index were used to measure how much the repertoires overlapped between compartments. GLIPH grouped TCR beta CDR3s together with public tetramer-defined viral CDR3s, and a viral motif had to include at least three viral sequences and also show V-gene enrichment. TCRdb took this table from immuneACCESS and kept in-frame rearrangements with V and J called. Such tables lack part of the clones; where checked against another copy, unresolved V genes explain under half of the gap, and the rest is unexplained. The DNA gave D and trimming, while V, J and clone size come from that table. The sample table holds about 48,000 clones, of which 70% to 85% were seen once. The ten top clones hold less than 20% of the sample.

The germline V gene (reference sequence) specifies LNHNV as CDR1 and YYDKDF as CDR2. The CDR3 goes from the cysteine to the phenylalanine over 16 residues. Here the CDR3 DNA is all that survives: 48 bases in frame from base 1. Cut back by 3 bases and 0 bases, the V and J ends lie 12 bases apart. At diagnosis, peripheral blood, uninvolved tumor-adjacent lung and tumor were collected and were preserved as a mix of fresh-frozen and FFPE material. Blood samples were analyzed as peripheral blood mononuclear cells for TCR repertoire profiling. Study-level results and caveats: Uninvolved tumor-adjacent lung showed the highest T cell clonality, higher than tumor, which suggests more focused antigenic responses in the adjacent lung. Of the top 100 tumor clones, a median of around 57 were detected in paired uninvolved adjacent lung; about 26 were also among that lung's top 100. Longer overall survival was associated with higher blood T cell density, whereas shorter survival was associated with higher adjacent-lung clonality. Because multi-region tumor sequencing was not performed, intratumor heterogeneity could not be ruled out. Because the study design was exploratory, TCR variables were selected using unadjusted p-values without false-discovery rate correction.

The sample was peripheral blood, taken before any cancer treatment. The source of this sequence is a man between 35 and 75 years old with stage I squamous cell lung carcinoma. The V gene is TRBV15 and the J gene is TRBJ1-5; the D gene is not confidently resolved. The CDR3 region reads CATSRMTDYSNQPQHF. The DNA sequence is TGTGCCACCAGCAGGATGACTGATTATAGCAATCAGCCCCAGCATTTT.